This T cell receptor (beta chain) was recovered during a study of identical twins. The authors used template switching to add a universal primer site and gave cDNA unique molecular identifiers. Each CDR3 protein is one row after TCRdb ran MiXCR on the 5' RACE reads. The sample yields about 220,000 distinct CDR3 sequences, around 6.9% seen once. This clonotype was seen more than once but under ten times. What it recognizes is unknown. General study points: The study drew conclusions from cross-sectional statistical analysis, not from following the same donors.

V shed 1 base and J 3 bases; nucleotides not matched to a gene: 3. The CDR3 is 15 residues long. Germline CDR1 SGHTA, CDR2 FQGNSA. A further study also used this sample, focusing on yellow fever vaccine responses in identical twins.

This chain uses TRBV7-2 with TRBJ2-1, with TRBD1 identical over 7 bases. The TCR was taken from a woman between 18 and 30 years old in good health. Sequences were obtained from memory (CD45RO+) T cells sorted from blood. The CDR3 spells CASSLEGAGYNEQFF. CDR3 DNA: TGTGCCAGCAGCTTAGAGGGGGCGGGCTACAATGAGCAGTTCTTC.